This is a list of T cell receptor beta chains from one sample in a study of coeliac disease. Some clones are missing from TCRdb's copy, which holds only in-frame ones; the method was immunoSEQ multiplex PCR. Here the sample spans about 4,800 clones, about 70% being singletons. The specimen was lamina propria lymphocytes from the gut. These receptors were taken from a woman in her late teens or twenties with active celiac disease. Both conserved end residues are part of each CDR3. Each record gives: D gene, clone size, V gene, J gene, CDR3 DNA, CDR3 protein. A D gene is named only where the DNA matches it firmly. Part of the rows lack a size; the others show once, few, many or a class for expanded clones.

.,few,TRBV7-2,TRBJ2-7,TGTGCCAGCACATTACAGGGCTACGAGCAGTACTTC,CASTLQGYEQYF
TRBD1,.,TRBV6-4,TRBJ2-1,TGTGCCAGCAGTGACTCCGGGACAGGGGATTACAATGAGCAGTTCTTC,CASSDSGTGDYNEQFF
.,.,TRBV2,TRBJ2-7,TGTGCCAGCAGCGATGGACTCATTACCTACGAGCAGTACTTC,CASSDGLITYEQYF
.,.,TRBV19,TRBJ1-6,TGTGCCAGTAGTATCCGAGGGATGGGCTCACCCCTCCACTTT,CASSIRGMGSPLHF
.,.,TRBV29-1,TRBJ1-4,TGCAGCGCAGGGGACCCAGCAACTAATGAAAAACTGTTTTTT,CSAGDPATNEKLFF
.,.,TRBV5-4,TRBJ1-2,TGTGCCAGCAGCTCGCGGTTGGCCGCAGGGTATGGCTACACCTTC,CASSSRLAAGYGYTF
.,.,TRBV29-1,TRBJ1-1,TGCAGCGTCCAGGGGATGAACACTGAAGCTTTCTTT,CSVQGMNTEAFF
.,few,TRBV15,TRBJ1-3,TGTGCCACCAGCATAGAGGGCGTCTCTGGAAACACCATATATTTT,CATSIEGVSGNTIYF
.,large,TRBV5-1,TRBJ2-7,TGCGCCAGCAGCTCCGGCCCAGGGGCTCATGAGCAGTACTTC,CASSSGPGAHEQYF
.,.,TRBV4-3,TRBJ2-2,TGCGCCAGCAGCCAAGGGTCCAGGGTCACCGGGGAGCTGTTTTTT,CASSQGSRVTGELFF
.,few,TRBV7-2,TRBJ2-3,TGTGCCAGCAGCGGGGGCAGGCCAGATACGCAGTATTTT,CASSGGRPDTQYF
TRBD1,few,TRBV7-6,TRBJ2-2,TGTGCCAGCAGCTCAGCCGGGACAGGCAACACCGGGGAGCTGTTTTTT,CASSSAGTGNTGELFF
TRBD1,.,TRBV9,TRBJ1-1,TGTGCCAGCAGCGGGGGGTGGGGACAGGGGGGTATGGACACTGAAGCTTTCTTT,CASSGGWGQGGMDTEAFF
TRBD2,once,TRBV5-6,TRBJ2-7,TGTGCCAGCAGCTTACTCCCTAGCGGGACCTACGAGCAGTACTTC,CASSLLPSGTYEQYF
.,.,TRBV6-1,TRBJ1-2,TGTGCCAGCAGTGAACCAGACATTTATGGCTACACCTTC,CASSEPDIYGYTF
.,.,TRBV7-3,TRBJ2-3,TGTGCCAGCAGCGGATCAGGGGCCGATAGCACAGATACGCAGTATTTT,CASSGSGADSTDTQYF
TRBD1,.,TRBV28,TRBJ2-3,TGTGCCAGCAGTTCCTGGACAGGGGGCCTTGCGGGAGTTAGCGCAGATACGCAGTATTTT,CASSSWTGGLAGVSADTQYF
TRBD2,.,TRBV7-9,TRBJ2-7,TGTGCCAGCACCCGAGGACTAGCGGGAGGGCCAATAGAGTACGAGCAGTACTTC,CASTRGLAGGPIEYEQYF
.,.,TRBV29-1,TRBJ1-1,TGCAGCGTTGGGCCGGGAGACACTGAAGCTTTCTTT,CSVGPGDTEAFF
.,.,TRBV6-5,TRBJ1-1,TGTGCCAGCAGTACAGGGAGGGACACTGAAGCTTTCTTT,CASSTGRDTEAFF
.,.,TRBV20-1,TRBJ2-7,TGCAGTGCTAGTTCCAACTACGAGCAGTACTTC,CSASSNYEQYF
.,.,TRBV28,TRBJ1-5,TGTGCCAGCACAAACGGGAACCAGCCCCAGCATTTT,CASTNGNQPQHF
.,.,TRBV27,TRBJ1-5,TGTGCCAGCACTCTAGGTGCCGTGGTGGATCAGCCCCAGCATTTT,CASTLGAVVDQPQHF
TRBD1,.,TRBV6-5,TRBJ1-2,TGTGCCAGCAGTCCCGGGACAGCCGACCTCTATGGCTACACCTTC,CASSPGTADLYGYTF
TRBD1,.,TRBV29-1,TRBJ1-1,TGCAGCGCCAGAACAGGGGTGAACACTGAAGCTTTCTTT,CSARTGVNTEAFF
.,once,TRBV13,TRBJ2-3,TGTGCCAGCAGCCAAAGGGGAACAGATACGCAGTATTTT,CASSQRGTDTQYF
TRBD2,.,TRBV19,TRBJ2-1,TGTGCCAGTAGTATAGTTTTGGGCGGGGGGCCCGAGGAAGAGCAGTTCTTC,CASSIVLGGGPEEEQFF
TRBD1,.,TRBV5-5,TRBJ1-1,TGTGCCAGCACCCGGACAGGGTGGAACACTGAAGCTTTCTTT,CASTRTGWNTEAFF
.,.,TRBV5-4,TRBJ2-1,TGTGCCAGCAGCTTGGGGAGCTATGAGCAGTTCTTC,CASSLGSYEQFF
TRBD2,.,TRBV6-1,TRBJ2-3,TGTGCCAGCAGTGAAGGCGGAGTCCTAGCGGGAGGGGGTCCCAGCACAGATACGCAGTATTTT,CASSEGGVLAGGGPSTDTQYF
TRBD1,.,TRBV7-9,TRBJ1-2,TGTGCCAGCAGCCCGGAAGGGCAGGGGGCTTACACCTTC,CASSPEGQGAYTF
TRBD2,.,TRBV4-2,TRBJ2-5,TGTGCCAGCAGCCAAGATGTCGGCGGGAGGGCAGGTGGGGAGACCCAGTACTTC,CASSQDVGGRAGGETQYF
TRBD2,once,TRBV4-3,TRBJ2-1,TGCGCCAGCAGCCAAGATAGAGCGGGGGTTCGTGAGCAGTTCTTC,CASSQDRAGVREQFF
.,few,TRBV5-1,TRBJ2-2,TGCGCCAGCAGCTATCCTAGGAACACCGGGGAGCTGTTTTTT,CASSYPRNTGELFF
.,.,TRBV10-2,TRBJ2-7,TGCGCCAGCAGTGAGTTGAGGGTAAGCTCCTACGAGCAGTACTTC,CASSELRVSSYEQYF
.,.,TRBV6-5,TRBJ2-1,TGTGCCAGCAGTTACGAGCGAGGGGGTGAGCAGTTCTTC,CASSYERGGEQFF
.,.,TRBV5-1,TRBJ2-6,TGCGCCAGCAGCTTACACGGGGCCAACGTCCTGACTTTC,CASSLHGANVLTF
TRBD2,.,TRBV19,TRBJ2-3,TGTGCCAGTAGTATCCAGCGGGGGGGGACTACAGATACGCAGTATTTT,CASSIQRGGTTDTQYF
.,.,TRBV29-1,TRBJ2-7,TGCAGCGTTGCGACAGACTCCTACGAGCAGTACTTC,CSVATDSYEQYF
TRBD2,.,TRBV27,TRBJ2-1,TGTGCCAGCAGTTTATACGGGGAGGGCAGTGAGCAGTTCTTC,CASSLYGEGSEQFF
.,.,TRBV7-9,TRBJ2-3,TGTGCCAGCAGCCCCGATCGGGGCACAGATACGCAGTATTTT,CASSPDRGTDTQYF
.,.,TRBV19,TRBJ1-2,TGTGCCAGTAGTCTAAACCCAAAAACAGGGCACTATGGCTACACCTTC,CASSLNPKTGHYGYTF